These 2 T cell receptor beta chains came from one sample sequenced in a study of blood T cell repertoires in COVID-19. The table came from immunoSEQ multiplex PCR; TCRdb's copy has only in-frame clones and leaves some out. The sample has around 260,000 clones; about 86% are singletons. Sequenced input: peripheral blood. These receptor sequences come from a man younger than 35 with active or convalescent COVID-19.

The rearrangement uses TRBV12-3 or TRBV12-4 and TRBJ1-1; D may be TRBD1 (6 bases). V lost 5 bases and J lost 9, with 10 bases in between. CDR3 size: 11 residues. The CDR3 loop is CASSRRDKAFF. CDR3 sequence (DNA): TGTGCCAGCAGTCGCCGGGACAAAGCTTTCTTT.

The chain uses TRBV24-1 and TRBJ1-1; a possible D gene is TRBD1 (5 bases). The CDR3 has 14 residues. Trimming took off 6 bases at V and 1 base at J, with 11 bases between the two ends. Germline lookup yields CDR1 KGHDR and CDR2 SFDVKD. As DNA, the CDR3 is TGTGCCACCAGTAGGAATGACAGGAACACTGAAGCTTTCTTT. As protein: CATSRNDRNTEAFF.